Presented here are 5 T cell receptor beta chains from one specimen sequenced in a study of blood T cell repertoires in COVID-19. Profiling relied on immunoSEQ multiplex PCR, and the TCRdb table lists in-frame clones only, not all of them. Seen here are about 260,000 clones, 86% observed once, and the top ten hold around 10%. Source material: peripheral blood. The receptors were sampled from a man aged 35-49 years who had recovered from COVID-19.

The CDR3 nucleotides read TGTGCGACCAGGGGGAGCTCCTACAATGAGCAGTTCTTC. Translating it yields CATRGSSYNEQFF. V is TRBV2 and J is TRBJ2-1; 7 bases are a match to TRBD1. Germline assignment: CDR1 SNHLY and CDR2 FYNNEI. The CDR3 totals 13 residues.

This chain links TRBV7-9 with TRBJ2-7; 8 nucleotides match TRBD2. The germline V gene encodes CDR1 SEHNR and CDR2 FQNEAQ (reference sequence). The CDR3 is 14 amino acids. Trimming took 1 base from V and 3 from J; bases not matched to a gene: 2. CDR3 sequence (DNA): TGTGCCAGCAGCTTAGTTAGCGGGATCTACGAGCAGTACTTC. Protein: CASSLVSGIYEQYF.

CDR3 amino acids: CSVSPSGQRTGELFF. Here the CDR3 DNA reads TGCAGCGTTAGCCCTAGCGGCCAAAGGACCGGGGAGCTGTTTTTT. J is TRBJ2-2 and V is TRBV29-1; 7 bases match TRBD2. J lost 5 bases, V lost 5 bases, and 11 bases had no gene match. Germline lookup yields CDR1 SQVTM and CDR2 ANQGSEA. The CDR3 totals 15 residues.

This clone was detected once. The chain has TRBV9 and TRBJ2-7; D is unclear. V lost 4 bases and J 1 base, leaving 12 bases between the germline ends. The CDR3 contains 14 residues. CDR1 is SGDLS and CDR2 is YYNGEE in the germline V gene. CDR3 protein: CASSLGGVSYEQYF. The CDR3 region has the DNA TGTGCCAGCAGCCTCGGCGGAGTATCCTACGAGCAGTACTTC. The full variable domain, in which reference TRBV9 and TRBJ2-7 provide the parts outside the CDR3, is DSGVTQTPKHLITATGQRVTLRCSPRSGDLSVYWYQQSLDQGLQFLIQYYNGEERAKGNILERFSAQQFPDLHSELNLSSLELGDSALYFCASSLGGVSYEQYFGPGTRLTVT.

The V gene is TRBV6-2 or TRBV6-3, the J gene TRBJ2-1, with D maybe TRBD1 (5 bases). This CDR3 spans 15 amino acids. CDR1 and CDR2 from the germline V gene are MNHEY and SVGEGT. The ends were cut back, 6 bases at V and 2 bases at J, with 14 bases in the middle. The chain's CDR3 is CASSPRGSPYNEQFF. CDR3 in DNA: TGTGCCAGCAGCCCTAGGGGATCGCCCTACAATGAGCAGTTCTTC.